These T cell receptor beta chains were read from a single sample in a study of T cell repertoires in cytomegalovirus infection. TCRdb reanalysed the reads using MiXCR and keeps one entry per CDR3 protein. The sample yields roughly 320,000 distinct CDR3 sequences, more than 8% seen once. Source material: PBMCs. The receptor set was obtained from a human donor in good health (CMV status not recorded). Some clones in this sample may be carry-over from other donors' samples. The CDR3 runs from the conserved cysteine through the conserved F or W. The D gene is left open where the match is weak. Not all rows give a size; the values are once, few, many and, for expanded clones, a class.

J gene: TRBJ1-6; D gene: TRBD1; V gene: TRBV12-3/TRBV12-4; clone size: .; CDR3 protein: CASRSSGTVNSPLHF; CDR3 DNA: TGTGCCAGCAGGTCCTCCGGGACAGTTAATTCACCCCTCCACTTT
J gene: TRBJ2-1; D gene: .; V gene: TRBV12-3/TRBV12-4; clone size: many; CDR3 protein: CASSLTGEQFF; CDR3 DNA: TGTGCCAGCAGTTTAACCGGTGAGCAGTTCTTC
J gene: TRBJ2-1; D gene: TRBD2; V gene: TRBV6-2/TRBV6-3; clone size: .; CDR3 protein: CASSSESGRGDEQFF; CDR3 DNA: TGTGCCAGCAGTTCCGAGAGCGGGAGAGGAGATGAGCAGTTCTTC
J gene: TRBJ1-3; D gene: .; V gene: TRBV15; clone size: .; CDR3 protein: CATRAGGGSGNTIYF; CDR3 DNA: TGTGCCACCCGAGCGGGGGGAGGATCTGGAAACACCATATATTTT
J gene: TRBJ1-5; D gene: .; V gene: TRBV2; clone size: few; CDR3 protein: CASSEGTPSNQPQHF; CDR3 DNA: TGTGCCAGCAGTGAGGGGACACCTAGCAATCAGCCCCAGCATTTT
J gene: TRBJ2-7; D gene: .; V gene: TRBV28; clone size: many; CDR3 protein: CASTSLSEQGYEQYF; CDR3 DNA: TGTGCCAGCACCTCACTCTCCGAACAGGGCTACGAGCAGTACTTC
J gene: TRBJ2-5; D gene: TRBD2; V gene: TRBV7-2; clone size: many; CDR3 protein: CASSPKSGGPQETQYF; CDR3 DNA: TGTGCCAGCAGCCCAAAAAGCGGGGGTCCTCAAGAGACCCAGTACTTC
J gene: TRBJ2-2; D gene: TRBD1; V gene: TRBV6-6; clone size: few; CDR3 protein: CASSGDRGHNGELFF; CDR3 DNA: TGTGCCAGCAGCGGGGACAGGGGGCATAACGGGGAGCTGTTTTTT
J gene: TRBJ2-7; D gene: .; V gene: TRBV7-2; clone size: many; CDR3 protein: CASAPNSQRVSFF; CDR3 DNA: TGTGCCAGCGCCCCAAACTCGCAGCGTGTAAGTTTCTTC
J gene: TRBJ1-1; D gene: .; V gene: TRBV9; clone size: .; CDR3 protein: CASSVGGGVNTEAFF; CDR3 DNA: TGTGCCAGCAGCGTAGGTGGGGGGGTGAACACTGAAGCTTTCTTT
J gene: TRBJ2-1; D gene: .; V gene: TRBV6-1; clone size: .; CDR3 protein: CASSEVVSAGLRGRYNEQFF; CDR3 DNA: TGTGCCAGCAGTGAAGTGGTGTCGGCCGGGCTCAGGGGCCGGTACAATGAGCAGTTCTTC
J gene: TRBJ1-2; D gene: .; V gene: TRBV12-3/TRBV12-4; clone size: many; CDR3 protein: CASSFRQAVVYGYTF; CDR3 DNA: TGTGCCAGCAGTTTCAGACAGGCGGTCGTCTATGGCTACACCTTC
J gene: TRBJ2-7; D gene: TRBD1; V gene: TRBV20-1; clone size: few; CDR3 protein: CSALDRGGPSYEQYF; CDR3 DNA: TGCAGTGCGCTCGACAGGGGGGGCCCTTCCTACGAGCAGTACTTC
J gene: TRBJ1-1; D gene: .; V gene: TRBV6-6; clone size: .; CDR3 protein: CASSQQLNTEAFF; CDR3 DNA: TGTGCCAGCAGTCAACAATTGAACACTGAAGCTTTCTTT
J gene: TRBJ2-1; D gene: TRBD2; V gene: TRBV20-1; clone size: few; CDR3 protein: CSARRTSGASYNEQFF; CDR3 DNA: TGCAGTGCTAGAAGGACTAGCGGGGCCTCCTACAATGAGCAGTTCTTC
J gene: TRBJ2-5; D gene: TRBD1; V gene: TRBV11-2; clone size: many; CDR3 protein: CASSPRTGSNPQETQYF; CDR3 DNA: TGTGCCAGCAGCCCTCGGACAGGGTCCAATCCTCAAGAGACCCAGTACTTC
J gene: TRBJ1-2; D gene: TRBD1; V gene: TRBV19; clone size: .; CDR3 protein: CASSIQGAGYGYTF; CDR3 DNA: TGTGCCAGTAGTATTCAGGGGGCCGGCTATGGCTACACCTTC
J gene: TRBJ1-1; D gene: .; V gene: TRBV7-2; clone size: many; CDR3 protein: CASSEAGFRNTEAFF; CDR3 DNA: TGTGCCAGCAGCGAGGCGGGGTTTAGGAACACTGAAGCTTTCTTT
J gene: TRBJ2-3; D gene: TRBD2; V gene: TRBV4-1; clone size: few; CDR3 protein: CASSQRTTSGGPPFMNTQYF; CDR3 DNA: TGCGCCAGCAGCCAACGTACGACTAGCGGGGGGCCCCCCTTCATGAATACGCAGTATTTT
J gene: TRBJ2-1; D gene: .; V gene: TRBV7-2; clone size: many; CDR3 protein: CASSPPRQIEQFF; CDR3 DNA: TGTGCCAGCAGCCCCCCTAGACAGATTGAGCAGTTCTTC
J gene: TRBJ1-4; D gene: TRBD1; V gene: TRBV7-9; clone size: .; CDR3 protein: CASSGRGISEKLFF; CDR3 DNA: TGTGCCAGCAGCGGCAGGGGGATTAGCGAAAAACTGTTTTTT
J gene: TRBJ2-7; D gene: .; V gene: TRBV6-2/TRBV6-3; clone size: .; CDR3 protein: CASSYYGLRYEQYF; CDR3 DNA: TGTGCCAGCAGTTACTACGGTCTCCGCTACGAGCAGTACTTC
J gene: TRBJ2-5; D gene: TRBD2; V gene: TRBV12-3/TRBV12-4; clone size: few; CDR3 protein: CASSLGLAGNQETQYF; CDR3 DNA: TGTGCCAGCAGTTTAGGACTAGCGGGGAACCAAGAGACCCAGTACTTC
J gene: TRBJ1-3; D gene: .; V gene: TRBV7-2; clone size: many; CDR3 protein: CASSLGGTGNTIYF; CDR3 DNA: TGTGCCAGCAGCTTAGGGGGTACAGGAAACACCATATATTTT
J gene: TRBJ1-2; D gene: TRBD1; V gene: TRBV20-1; clone size: .; CDR3 protein: CSARDKGRTGAKANYGYTF; CDR3 DNA: TGCAGTGCTAGAGATAAGGGACGGACAGGGGCCAAAGCTAACTATGGCTACACCTTC
J gene: TRBJ2-1; D gene: .; V gene: TRBV6-8; clone size: .; CDR3 protein: CASSWRDYNEQFF; CDR3 DNA: TGTGCCAGCAGTTGGCGGGATTACAATGAGCAGTTCTTC
J gene: TRBJ2-1; D gene: TRBD2; V gene: TRBV2; clone size: .; CDR3 protein: CASRGRTSGSSEQFF; CDR3 DNA: TGTGCCAGCAGGGGACGGACTAGCGGGAGCAGTGAGCAGTTCTTC
J gene: TRBJ2-7; D gene: .; V gene: TRBV7-9; clone size: .; CDR3 protein: CASSPTGKQYF; CDR3 DNA: TGTGCCAGCAGCCCAACAGGAAAGCAGTACTTC
J gene: TRBJ1-1; D gene: .; V gene: TRBV7-9; clone size: many; CDR3 protein: CASSSWDGTEAFF; CDR3 DNA: TGTGCCAGCAGCTCATGGGACGGAACTGAAGCTTTCTTT
J gene: TRBJ1-1; D gene: .; V gene: TRBV6-2/TRBV6-3; clone size: few; CDR3 protein: CASSYSMQGAFDTEAFF; CDR3 DNA: TGTGCCAGCAGTTACTCGATGCAGGGCGCGTTCGACACTGAAGCTTTCTTT
J gene: TRBJ1-1; D gene: TRBD1; V gene: TRBV7-2; clone size: many; CDR3 protein: CASSLSRGRETEAFF; CDR3 DNA: TGTGCCAGCAGCCTATCCAGGGGGCGAGAGACTGAAGCTTTCTTT
J gene: TRBJ2-3; D gene: TRBD2; V gene: TRBV6-6; clone size: few; CDR3 protein: CASMIPGLAQYF; CDR3 DNA: TGTGCCAGCATGATACCGGGACTAGCGCAGTATTTT
J gene: TRBJ2-1; D gene: .; V gene: TRBV6-2/TRBV6-3; clone size: few; CDR3 protein: CASSYKLLYNEQFF; CDR3 DNA: TGTGCCAGCAGTTACAAACTGCTGTACAATGAGCAGTTCTTC
J gene: TRBJ2-7; D gene: .; V gene: TRBV12-3/TRBV12-4; clone size: many; CDR3 protein: CASSFYMGEQYF; CDR3 DNA: TGTGCCAGCAGTTTTTACATGGGTGAGCAGTACTTC
J gene: TRBJ2-7; D gene: .; V gene: TRBV7-2; clone size: few; CDR3 protein: CASSMDRREIEQYF; CDR3 DNA: TGTGCCAGCAGTATGGACAGGAGGGAAATAGAGCAGTACTTC
J gene: TRBJ2-5; D gene: TRBD2; V gene: TRBV7-2; clone size: many; CDR3 protein: CASSLALAGGGTQYF; CDR3 DNA: TGTGCCAGCAGCTTAGCGCTAGCGGGGGGCGGGACCCAGTACTTC
J gene: TRBJ2-1; D gene: .; V gene: TRBV7-2; clone size: many; CDR3 protein: CASSLVVRSGDNEQFF; CDR3 DNA: TGTGCCAGCAGCTTAGTTGTCCGGTCAGGCGACAATGAGCAGTTCTTC
J gene: TRBJ2-1; D gene: .; V gene: TRBV15; clone size: .; CDR3 protein: CATSGIPGRRGGYASYNEQFF; CDR3 DNA: TGTGCCACCAGCGGAATACCGGGACGGCGAGGGGGTTATGCGTCCTACAATGAGCAGTTCTTC
J gene: TRBJ1-6; D gene: TRBD1; V gene: TRBV4-2; clone size: few; CDR3 protein: CASSQDQRTGKSYNSPLHF; CDR3 DNA: TGTGCCAGCAGCCAAGATCAAAGGACAGGGAAGTCCTATAATTCACCCCTCCACTTT
J gene: TRBJ2-7; D gene: .; V gene: TRBV3-1; clone size: few; CDR3 protein: CASSHVKYEQYF; CDR3 DNA: TGTGCCAGCAGCCACGTGAAATACGAGCAGTACTTC
J gene: TRBJ1-1; D gene: .; V gene: TRBV15; clone size: .; CDR3 protein: CATSRGGVITEAFF; CDR3 DNA: TGTGCCACCAGCAGAGGGGGGGTGATTACTGAAGCTTTCTTT
J gene: TRBJ2-5; D gene: .; V gene: TRBV7-2; clone size: many; CDR3 protein: CASSLAYGKETQYF; CDR3 DNA: TGTGCCAGCAGCTTAGCCTACGGGAAAGAGACCCAGTACTTC
J gene: TRBJ2-3; D gene: .; V gene: TRBV7-2; clone size: many; CDR3 protein: CASSLLGAGAGDTQYF; CDR3 DNA: TGTGCCAGCAGCTTATTGGGAGCCGGGGCCGGAGATACGCAGTATTTT
J gene: TRBJ2-3; D gene: TRBD2; V gene: TRBV7-2; clone size: .; CDR3 protein: CASSGGLAGALFTDTQYF; CDR3 DNA: TGTGCCAGCAGCGGGGGACTAGCGGGGGCTCTATTCACAGATACGCAGTATTTT